This T cell receptor beta chain was sequenced for a study of neurological immune-mediated disorders. Overall study: In a group of around 35 multiple sclerosis patients, around 31 had the relapsing-remitting type and 3 had the secondary progressive type. Study observations and caveats: HTLV-1-associated myelopathy ranked highest for TCR clonal expansion and multiple sclerosis lowest, beneath healthy controls.

The cDNA was synthesized by means of template-switch 5'RACE, which was carried out with 10-nucleotide random UMIs. TCRdb redid the calling of the 5' RACE reads with MiXCR, one entry per CDR3 protein. The sample comprises some 86,000 distinct CDR3 sequences, 2.6% of which are singletons, and more than 0.95% rests with the top ten. The CDR3 has 14 residues. Trimming stripped 5 bases from V and 3 bases from J, with 13 bases between. CDR1 MDHEN and CDR2 SYDVKM come from the germline V gene. Stored at -80 C, 2 million PBMCs were the source of the unsorted libraries. There are many counts of this clonotype. No antigen is known for it.

The sequencing input was PBMCs. This receptor was obtained from a woman between 25 and 40 years old with multiple sclerosis. The gene calls are TRBV28 and TRBJ1-1, with D possibly TRBD1 on 5 matching bases. CDR3 sequence reads: CASSPRGVDTEAFF. CDR3 DNA: TGTGCCAGCAGTCCCCGGGGGGTGGACACTGAAGCTTTCTTT. Using reference TRBV28 and TRBJ1-1 for the parts outside the CDR3, the full variable domain is DVKVTQSSRYLVKRTGEKVFLECVQDMDHENMFWYRQDPGLGLRLIYFSYDVKMKEKGDIPEGYSVSREKKERFSLILESASTNQTSMYLCASSPRGVDTEAFFGQGTRLTVV.